This T cell receptor beta chain was recorded in a study of T cells after posttransplantation cyclophosphamide. Regarding the study as a whole: Recipient CMV seropositivity and CMV reactivation strongly tracked TRB clonality. Donor-recipient repertoire similarity was low at 1-2 months, rising over year one.

Cyclophosphamide on days +3 and +4 followed busulfan-fludarabine conditioning and a marrow graft. Germline-derived CDR1 and CDR2 are SGHTA and FQGNSA. The CDR3 is 19 amino acids. J lost 4 bases, V lost 3 bases, and 18 bases had no gene match. Profiling relied on immunoSEQ multiplex PCR, and the TCRdb table lists in-frame clones only, not all of them. The data show about 25,000 clones, none appearing only once, with 1.5% to 2% held by the ten largest. This clone was seen more than once but under ten times. The antigen is not known. The V call is TRBV7-2, the J call TRBJ2-3; 8 bases match TRBD2. The sequence came from a male patient younger than 30 who received an allogeneic stem cell transplant from a related donor, was CMV-positive, and had no GVHD. The graft donor may have given rise to some T cells. Material: PBMCs, obtained after allogeneic stem cell transplant with posttransplant cyclophosphamide. The CDR3 here is CASSFLGAGEITSADTQYF. As DNA, the CDR3 is TGTGCCAGCAGCTTCCTAGGAGCGGGGGAAATTACTAGCGCAGATACGCAGTATTTT.